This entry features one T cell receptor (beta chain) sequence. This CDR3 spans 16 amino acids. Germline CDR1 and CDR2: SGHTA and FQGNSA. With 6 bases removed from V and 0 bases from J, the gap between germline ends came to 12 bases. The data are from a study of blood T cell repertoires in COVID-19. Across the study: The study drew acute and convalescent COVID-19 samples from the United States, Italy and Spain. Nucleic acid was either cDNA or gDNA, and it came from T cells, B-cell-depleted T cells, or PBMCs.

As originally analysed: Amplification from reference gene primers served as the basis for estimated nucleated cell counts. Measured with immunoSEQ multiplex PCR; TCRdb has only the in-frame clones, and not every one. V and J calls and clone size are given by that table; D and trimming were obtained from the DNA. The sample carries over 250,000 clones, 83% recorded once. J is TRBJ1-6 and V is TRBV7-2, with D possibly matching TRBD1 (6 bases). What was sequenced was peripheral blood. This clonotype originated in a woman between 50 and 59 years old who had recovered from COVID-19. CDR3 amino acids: CASRGTGISYNSPLHF. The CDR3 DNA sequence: TGTGCCAGCAGGGGAACAGGGATCTCCTATAATTCACCCCTCCACTTT. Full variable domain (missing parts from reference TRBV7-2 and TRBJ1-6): GAGVSQSPSNKVTEKGKDVELRCDPISGHTALYWYRQSLGQGLEFLIYFQGNSAPDKSGLPSDRFSAERTGGSVSTLTIQRTQQEDSAVYLCASRGTGISYNSPLHFGNGTRLTVT.